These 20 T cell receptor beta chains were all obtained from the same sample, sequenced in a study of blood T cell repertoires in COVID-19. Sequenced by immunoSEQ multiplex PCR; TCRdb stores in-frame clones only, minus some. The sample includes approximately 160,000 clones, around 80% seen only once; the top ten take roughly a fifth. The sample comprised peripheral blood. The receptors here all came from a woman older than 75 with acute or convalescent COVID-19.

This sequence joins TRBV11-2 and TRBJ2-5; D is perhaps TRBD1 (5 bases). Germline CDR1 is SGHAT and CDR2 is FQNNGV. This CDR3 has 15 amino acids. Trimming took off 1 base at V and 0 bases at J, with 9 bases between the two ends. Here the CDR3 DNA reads TGTGCCAGCAGCTTAGCGTTGACAGACCAAGAGACCCAGTACTTC. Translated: CASSLALTDQETQYF. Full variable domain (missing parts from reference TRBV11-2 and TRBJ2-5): EAGVAQSPRYKIIEKRQSVAFWCNPISGHATLYWYQQILGQGPKLLIQFQNNGVVDDSQLPKDRFSAERLKGVDSTLKIQPAKLEDSAVYLCASSLALTDQETQYFGPGTRLLVL.

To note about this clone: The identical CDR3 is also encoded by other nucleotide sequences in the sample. The CDR3 here is CASSPLAGVSGELFF. The DNA for the CDR3 is TGTGCCAGCAGCCCACTTGCGGGAGTTTCCGGGGAGCTGTTTTTT. The chain recombines TRBV5-6 with TRBJ2-2, with 7 bases fitting TRBD2. There are 15 residues in the CDR3. Per the germline V gene, CDR1 is SGHDT and CDR2 is YYEEEE. The V and J ends lost 4 bases and 6 bases, in that order; junction bases with no gene match: 9.

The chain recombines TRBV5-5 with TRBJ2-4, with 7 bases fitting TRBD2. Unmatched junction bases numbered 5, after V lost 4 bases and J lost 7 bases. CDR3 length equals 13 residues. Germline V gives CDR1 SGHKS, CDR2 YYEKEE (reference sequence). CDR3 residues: CASSPLGGNIQYF. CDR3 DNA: TGTGCCAGCAGCCCCCTCGGGGGGAACATTCAGTACTTC.

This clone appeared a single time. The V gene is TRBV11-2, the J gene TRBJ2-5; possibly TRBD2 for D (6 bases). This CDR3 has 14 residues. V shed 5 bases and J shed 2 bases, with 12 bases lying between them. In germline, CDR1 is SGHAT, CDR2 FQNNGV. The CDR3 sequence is CASSPGLQQETQYF. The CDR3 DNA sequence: TGTGCCAGCAGCCCAGGACTACAACAAGAGACCCAGTACTTC.

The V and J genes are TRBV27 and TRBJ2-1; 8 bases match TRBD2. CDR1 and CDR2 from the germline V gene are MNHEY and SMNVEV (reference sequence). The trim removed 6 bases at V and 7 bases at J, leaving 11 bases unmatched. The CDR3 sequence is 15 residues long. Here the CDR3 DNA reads TGTGCCAGCAGCGCCTGGGCTAGCGGGTTGAATGAGCAGTTCTTC. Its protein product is CASSAWASGLNEQFF.

The CDR3 coding sequence is TGTGCCAGCATCGGGACAGTGAACACCGGGGAGCTGTTTTTT. Residues: CASIGTVNTGELFF. The chain combines TRBV5-5 with TRBJ2-2; 7 nucleotides align to TRBD1. The CDR3 is made up of 14 amino acids. V lost 6 bases and J lost 1; bases outside the gene matches: 3. Germline-derived CDR1 and CDR2 are SGHKS and YYEKEE (reference sequence).

The CDR3 protein is CASSRVGGLIYGYTF. The CDR3, as DNA: TGTGCCAGCAGCCGAGTGGGGGGGCTCATCTATGGCTACACCTTC. The chain links TRBV13 to TRBJ1-2, with D perhaps TRBD1 (6 bases). The CDR3 is 15 amino acids. Germline V gene lookup returns CDR1 PRHDT and CDR2 FYEKMQ (reference sequence). V was trimmed by 5 bases and J by 4 bases, leaving 17 bases between them.

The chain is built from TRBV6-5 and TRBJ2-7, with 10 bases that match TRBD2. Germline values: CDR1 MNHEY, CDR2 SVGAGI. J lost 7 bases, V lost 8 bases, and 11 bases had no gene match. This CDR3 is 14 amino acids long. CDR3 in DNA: TGTGCCAGCCGGGCTAGCGGGGGATTTGGGGAGCAGTACTTC. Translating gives CASRASGGFGEQYF.

The CDR3 protein is CATRGTSGHNEQFF. DNA for the CDR3: TGTGCCACCAGGGGGACTAGCGGACACAATGAGCAGTTCTTC. The chain combines TRBV24-1 with TRBJ2-1; TRBD2 matches 11 bases. Per germline, CDR1 KGHDR and CDR2 SFDVKD. CDR3 size: 14 residues. V lost 7 bases to trimming and J lost 5 bases; unmatched junction nucleotides: 3.

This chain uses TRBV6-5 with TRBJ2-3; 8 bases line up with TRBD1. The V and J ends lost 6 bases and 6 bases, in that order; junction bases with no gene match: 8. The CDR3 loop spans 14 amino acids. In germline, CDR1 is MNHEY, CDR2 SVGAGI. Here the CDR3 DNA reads TGTGCCAGCAGCCGACAGGGGAGACCGGATACGCAGTATTTT. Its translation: CASSRQGRPDTQYF.

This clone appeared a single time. The CDR3 loop reads CASSSTGLAGVETQYF. DNA for the CDR3: TGTGCCAGCAGCTCGACCGGACTAGCGGGGGTGGAGACCCAGTACTTC. The rearrangement joins TRBV7-8 to TRBJ2-5; the match to TRBD2 covers 13 bases. The germline CDR1 and CDR2 sequences are SGHVS and FQNEAQ. CDR3 length: 16 residues. V was clipped by 4 bases and J by 5 bases; unmatched bases: 7.

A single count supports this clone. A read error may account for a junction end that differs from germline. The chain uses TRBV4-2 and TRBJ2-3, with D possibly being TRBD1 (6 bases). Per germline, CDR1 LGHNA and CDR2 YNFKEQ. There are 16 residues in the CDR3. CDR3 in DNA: TGTGCCAGCACCCAACAGGGCGGACCGAGCACAGATACGCAGTATTTT. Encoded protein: CASTQQGGPSTDTQYF.

The CDR3 sequence: CATSVGSFLYNEQFF. The CDR3, as DNA: TGTGCCACCAGTGTTGGGAGCTTCCTCTACAATGAGCAGTTCTTC. The rearrangement joins TRBV24-1 to TRBJ2-1; perhaps TRBD2 as D (5 bases). Germline CDR1 reads KGHDR; CDR2 reads SFDVKD. V lost 5 bases, J lost 3 bases, and 13 bases lay in between. The CDR3 consists of 15 residues.

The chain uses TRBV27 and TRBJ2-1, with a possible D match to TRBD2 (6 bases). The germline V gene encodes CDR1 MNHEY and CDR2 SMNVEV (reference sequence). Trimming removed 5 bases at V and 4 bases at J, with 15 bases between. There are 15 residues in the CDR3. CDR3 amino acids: CASSDGLPVYNEQFF. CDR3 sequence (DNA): TGTGCCAGCAGTGATGGACTACCAGTATACAATGAGCAGTTCTTC.

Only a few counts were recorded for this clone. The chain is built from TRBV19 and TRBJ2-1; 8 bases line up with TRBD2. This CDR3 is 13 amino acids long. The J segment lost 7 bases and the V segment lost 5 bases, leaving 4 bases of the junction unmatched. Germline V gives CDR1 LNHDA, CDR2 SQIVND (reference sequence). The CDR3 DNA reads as TGTGCCAGTAGTCCGCGGGGGGCGAATGAGCAGTTCTTC. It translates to CASSPRGANEQFF.

CDR3 region: CASSARQGAYAEAFF. The CDR3 nucleotides read TGTGCCAGCAGCGCACGACAGGGGGCCTATGCTGAAGCTTTCTTT. This chain links TRBV5-4 with TRBJ1-1; 10 nucleotides line up with TRBD1. Germline V gives CDR1 SGHNT, CDR2 YYREEE (reference sequence). V lost 4 bases and J lost 6; bases outside the gene matches: 9. This CDR3 is built from 15 residues.

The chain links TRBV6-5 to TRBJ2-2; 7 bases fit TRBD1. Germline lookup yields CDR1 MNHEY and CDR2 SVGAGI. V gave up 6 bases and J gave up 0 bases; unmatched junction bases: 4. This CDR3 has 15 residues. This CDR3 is CASRSGTANTGELFF. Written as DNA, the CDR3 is TGTGCCAGCAGGTCCGGGACAGCGAACACCGGGGAGCTGTTTTTT.

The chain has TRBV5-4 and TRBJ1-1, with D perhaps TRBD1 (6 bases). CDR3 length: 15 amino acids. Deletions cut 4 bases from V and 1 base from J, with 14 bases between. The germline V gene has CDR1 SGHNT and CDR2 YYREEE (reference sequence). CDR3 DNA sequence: TGTGCCAGCAGCGCAGACAGGCCCCCGAACACTGAAGCTTTCTTT. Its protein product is CASSADRPPNTEAFF.

The CDR3 here is CASSWRGSNEQYF. The CDR3, as DNA: TGTGCCAGCAGCTGGCGGGGCAGTAACGAGCAGTACTTC. V is TRBV5-4 and J is TRBJ2-7, with D maybe TRBD2 (6 bases). The V gene's germline CDR1 is SGHNT and CDR2 YYREEE (reference sequence). The V gene lost 3 bases and the J gene lost 5 bases, with 12 bases spanning the gap. This CDR3 has 13 amino acids.

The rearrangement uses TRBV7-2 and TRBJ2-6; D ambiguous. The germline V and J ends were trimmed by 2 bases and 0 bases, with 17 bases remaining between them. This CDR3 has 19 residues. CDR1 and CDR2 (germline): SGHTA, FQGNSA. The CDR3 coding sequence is TGTGCCAGCAGCTTATTTTCGTCCAGGCCCGTCTCTGGGGCCAACGTCCTGACTTTC. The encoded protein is CASSLFSSRPVSGANVLTF.